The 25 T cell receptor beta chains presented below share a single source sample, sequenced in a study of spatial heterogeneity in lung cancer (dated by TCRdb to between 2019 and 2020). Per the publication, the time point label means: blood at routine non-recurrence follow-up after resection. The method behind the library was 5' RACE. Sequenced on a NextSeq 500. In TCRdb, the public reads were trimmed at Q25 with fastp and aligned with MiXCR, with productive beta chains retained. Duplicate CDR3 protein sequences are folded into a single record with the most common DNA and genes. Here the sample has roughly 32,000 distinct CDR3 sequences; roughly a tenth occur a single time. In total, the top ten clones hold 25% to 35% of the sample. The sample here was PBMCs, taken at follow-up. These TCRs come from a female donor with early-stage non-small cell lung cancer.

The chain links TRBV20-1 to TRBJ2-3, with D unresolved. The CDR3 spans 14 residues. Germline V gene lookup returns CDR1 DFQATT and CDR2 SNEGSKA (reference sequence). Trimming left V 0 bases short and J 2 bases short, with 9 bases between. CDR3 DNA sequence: TGCAGTGCTAGAGAATGGACCTTCACAGATACGCAGTATTTT. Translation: CSAREWTFTDTQYF.

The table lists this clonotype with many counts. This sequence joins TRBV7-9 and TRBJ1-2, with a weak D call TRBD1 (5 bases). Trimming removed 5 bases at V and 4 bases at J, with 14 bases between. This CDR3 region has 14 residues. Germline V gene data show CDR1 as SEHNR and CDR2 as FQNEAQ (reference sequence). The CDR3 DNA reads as TGTGCCAGCAGCCGGGGGATCGGCCCCTATGGCTACACCTTC. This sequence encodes CASSRGIGPYGYTF.

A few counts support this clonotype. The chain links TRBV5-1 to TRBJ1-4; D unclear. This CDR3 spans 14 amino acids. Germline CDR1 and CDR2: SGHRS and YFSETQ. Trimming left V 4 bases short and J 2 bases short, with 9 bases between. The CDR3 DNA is TGCGCCAGCAGCGTCGGTCCTACTAATGAAAAACTGTTTTTT. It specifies CASSVGPTNEKLFF.

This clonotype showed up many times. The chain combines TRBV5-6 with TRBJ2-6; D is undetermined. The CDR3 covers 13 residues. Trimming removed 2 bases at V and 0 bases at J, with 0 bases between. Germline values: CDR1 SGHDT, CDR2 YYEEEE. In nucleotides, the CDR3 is TGTGCCAGCAGCTTCTCTGGGGCCAACGTCCTGACTTTC. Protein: CASSFSGANVLTF.

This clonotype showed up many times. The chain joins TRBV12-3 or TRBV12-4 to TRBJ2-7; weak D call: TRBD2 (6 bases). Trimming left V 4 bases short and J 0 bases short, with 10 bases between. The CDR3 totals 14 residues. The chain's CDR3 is CASSWEAFSYEQYF. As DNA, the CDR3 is TGTGCCAGCAGTTGGGAGGCTTTCTCCTACGAGCAGTACTTC.

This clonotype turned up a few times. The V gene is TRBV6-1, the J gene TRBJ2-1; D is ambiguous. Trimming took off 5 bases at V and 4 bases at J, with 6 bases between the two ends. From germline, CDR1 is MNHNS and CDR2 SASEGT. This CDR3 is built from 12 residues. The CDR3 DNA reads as TGTGCCAGCAGTCTCATTTACAATGAGCAGTTCTTC. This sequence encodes CASSLIYNEQFF.

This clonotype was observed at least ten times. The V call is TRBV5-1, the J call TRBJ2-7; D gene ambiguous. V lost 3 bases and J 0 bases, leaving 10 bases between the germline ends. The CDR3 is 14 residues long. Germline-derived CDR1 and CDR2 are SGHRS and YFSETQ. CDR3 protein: CASSYSGSSYEQYF. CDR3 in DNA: TGCGCCAGCAGCTATTCCGGCTCCTCCTACGAGCAGTACTTC.

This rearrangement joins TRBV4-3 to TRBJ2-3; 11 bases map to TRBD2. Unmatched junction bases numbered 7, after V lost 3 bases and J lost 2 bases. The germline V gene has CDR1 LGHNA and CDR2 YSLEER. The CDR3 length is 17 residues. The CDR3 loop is CASSHQLAGDPTDTQYF. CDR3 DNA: TGCGCCAGCAGCCACCAACTAGCGGGGGACCCCACAGATACGCAGTATTTT.

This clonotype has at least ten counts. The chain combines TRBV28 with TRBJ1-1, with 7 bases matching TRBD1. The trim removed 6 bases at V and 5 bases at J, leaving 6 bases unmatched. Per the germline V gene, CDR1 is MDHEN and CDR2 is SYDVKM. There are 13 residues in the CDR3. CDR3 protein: CASRTGVGTEAFF. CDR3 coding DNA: TGTGCCAGCAGAACAGGGGTGGGGACTGAAGCTTTCTTT.

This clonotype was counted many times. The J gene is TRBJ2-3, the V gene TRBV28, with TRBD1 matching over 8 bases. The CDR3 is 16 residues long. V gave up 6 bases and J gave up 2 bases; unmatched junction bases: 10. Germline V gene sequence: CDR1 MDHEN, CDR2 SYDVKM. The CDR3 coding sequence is TGTGCCAGCAGGCCCGACAGGGGAAGGGTCACAGATACGCAGTATTTT. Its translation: CASRPDRGRVTDTQYF.

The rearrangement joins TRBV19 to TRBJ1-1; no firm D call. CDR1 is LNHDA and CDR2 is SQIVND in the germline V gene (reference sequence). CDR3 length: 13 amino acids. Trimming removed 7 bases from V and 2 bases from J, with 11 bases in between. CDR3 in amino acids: CASIGRRNTEAFF. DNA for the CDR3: TGTGCCAGTATCGGACGTAGAAACACTGAAGCTTTCTTT.

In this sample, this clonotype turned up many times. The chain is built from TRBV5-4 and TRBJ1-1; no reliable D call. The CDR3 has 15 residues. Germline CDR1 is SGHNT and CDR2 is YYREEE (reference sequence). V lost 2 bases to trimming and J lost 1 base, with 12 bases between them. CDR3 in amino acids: CASSLTAAGNTEAFF. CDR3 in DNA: TGTGCCAGCAGCTTAACTGCCGCAGGGAACACTGAAGCTTTCTTT. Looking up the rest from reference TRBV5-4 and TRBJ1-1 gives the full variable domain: ETGVTQSPTHLIKTRGQQVTLRCSSQSGHNTVSWYQQALGQGPQFIFQYYREEENGRGNFPPRFSGLQFPNYSSELNVNALELDDSALYLCASSLTAAGNTEAFFGQGTRLTVV.

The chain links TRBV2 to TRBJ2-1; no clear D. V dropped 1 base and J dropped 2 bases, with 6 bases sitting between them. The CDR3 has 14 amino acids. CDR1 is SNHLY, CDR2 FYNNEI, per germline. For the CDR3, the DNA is TGTGCCAGCAGTGAAGACGGAGCCTACAATGAGCAGTTCTTC. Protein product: CASSEDGAYNEQFF.

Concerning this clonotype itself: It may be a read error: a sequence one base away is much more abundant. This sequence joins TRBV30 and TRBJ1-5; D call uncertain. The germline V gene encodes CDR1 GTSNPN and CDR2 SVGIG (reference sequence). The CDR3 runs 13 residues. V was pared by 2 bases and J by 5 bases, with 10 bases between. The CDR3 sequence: CAWSPVIDQPQHF. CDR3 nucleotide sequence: TGTGCCTGGAGTCCAGTGATAGATCAGCCCCAGCATTTT.

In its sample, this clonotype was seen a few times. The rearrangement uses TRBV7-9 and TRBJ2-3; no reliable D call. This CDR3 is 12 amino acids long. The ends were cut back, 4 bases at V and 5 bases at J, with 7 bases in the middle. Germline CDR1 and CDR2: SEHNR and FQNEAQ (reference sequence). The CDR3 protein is CASSSMEDTQYF. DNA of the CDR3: TGTGCCAGCAGCTCCATGGAAGATACGCAGTATTTT. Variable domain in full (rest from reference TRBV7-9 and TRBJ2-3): DTGVSQNPRHKITKRGQNVTFRCDPISEHNRLYWYRQTLGQGPEFLTYFQNEAQLEKSRLLSDRFSAERPKGSFSTLEIQRTEQGDSAMYLCASSSMEDTQYFGPGTRLTVL.

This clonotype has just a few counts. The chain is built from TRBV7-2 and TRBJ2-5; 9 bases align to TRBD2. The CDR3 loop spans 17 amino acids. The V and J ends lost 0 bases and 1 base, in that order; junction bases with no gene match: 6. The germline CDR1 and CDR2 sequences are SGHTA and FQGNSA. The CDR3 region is CASSLASGGGVQETQYF. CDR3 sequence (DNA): TGTGCCAGCAGCTTAGCGTCTGGCGGGGGGGTCCAAGAGACCCAGTACTTC.

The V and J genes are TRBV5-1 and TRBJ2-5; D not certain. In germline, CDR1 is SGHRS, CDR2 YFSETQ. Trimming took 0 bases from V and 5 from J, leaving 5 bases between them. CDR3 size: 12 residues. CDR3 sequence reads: CASSLDTETQYF. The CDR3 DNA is TGCGCCAGCAGCTTGGATACGGAGACCCAGTACTTC.

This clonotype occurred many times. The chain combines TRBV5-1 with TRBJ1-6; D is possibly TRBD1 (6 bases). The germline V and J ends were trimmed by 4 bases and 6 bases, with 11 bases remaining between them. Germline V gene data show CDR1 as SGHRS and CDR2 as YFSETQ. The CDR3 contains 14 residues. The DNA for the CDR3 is TGCGCCAGCAGCAGAACAGGGACTAATTCACCCCTCCACTTT. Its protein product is CASSRTGTNSPLHF.

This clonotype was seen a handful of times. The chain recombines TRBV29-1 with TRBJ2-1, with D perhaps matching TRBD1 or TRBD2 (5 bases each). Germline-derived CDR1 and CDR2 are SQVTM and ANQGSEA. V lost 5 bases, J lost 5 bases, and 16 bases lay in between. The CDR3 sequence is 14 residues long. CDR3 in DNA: TGCAGCGTTTCCAGGGACCTACACGACAATGAGCAGTTCTTC. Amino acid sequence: CSVSRDLHDNEQFF.

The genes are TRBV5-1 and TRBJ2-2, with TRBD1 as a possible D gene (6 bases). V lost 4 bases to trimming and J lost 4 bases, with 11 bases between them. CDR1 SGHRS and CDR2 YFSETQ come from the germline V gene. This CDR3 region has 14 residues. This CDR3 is CASSVGAGTGELFF. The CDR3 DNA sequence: TGCGCCAGCAGCGTGGGGGCAGGCACCGGGGAGCTGTTTTTT.

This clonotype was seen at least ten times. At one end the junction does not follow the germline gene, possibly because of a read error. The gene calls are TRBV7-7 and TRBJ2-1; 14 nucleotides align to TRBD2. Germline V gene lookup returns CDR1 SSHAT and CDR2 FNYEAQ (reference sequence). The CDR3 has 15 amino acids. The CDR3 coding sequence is TGTGCTAGCAGCCCCGGACTAGCGGGGGGAAATGAGCAGTTCTTC. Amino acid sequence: CASSPGLAGGNEQFF.

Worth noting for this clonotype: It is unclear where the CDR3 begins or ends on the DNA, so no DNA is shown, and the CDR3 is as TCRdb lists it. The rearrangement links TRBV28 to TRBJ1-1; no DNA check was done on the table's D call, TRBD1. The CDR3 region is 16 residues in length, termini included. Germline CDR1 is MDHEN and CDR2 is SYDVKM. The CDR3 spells CASSFFGQAGNTEAFF.

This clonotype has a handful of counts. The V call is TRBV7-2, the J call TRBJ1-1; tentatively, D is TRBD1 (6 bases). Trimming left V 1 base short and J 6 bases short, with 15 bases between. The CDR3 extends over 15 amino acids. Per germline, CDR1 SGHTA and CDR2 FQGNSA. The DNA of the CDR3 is TGTGCCAGCAGCTTAGGTCCAGGGGAAGGGTCTGAAGCTTTCTTT. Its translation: CASSLGPGEGSEAFF.

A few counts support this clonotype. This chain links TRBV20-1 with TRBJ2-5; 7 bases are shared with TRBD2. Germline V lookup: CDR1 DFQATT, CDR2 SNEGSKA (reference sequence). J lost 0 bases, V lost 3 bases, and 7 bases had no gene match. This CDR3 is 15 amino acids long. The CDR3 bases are TGCAGTGCTAGCCTGGCCGGGACTAACCAAGAGACCCAGTACTTC. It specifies CSASLAGTNQETQYF.

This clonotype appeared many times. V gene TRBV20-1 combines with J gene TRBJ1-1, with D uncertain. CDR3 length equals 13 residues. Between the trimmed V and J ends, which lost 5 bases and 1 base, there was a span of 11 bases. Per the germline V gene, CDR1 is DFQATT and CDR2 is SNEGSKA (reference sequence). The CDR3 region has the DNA TGCAGTGCTCTTCGGGGTGAGAACACTGAAGCTTTCTTT. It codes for CSALRGENTEAFF.